These 18 T cell receptor beta chains were all obtained from the same sample, sequenced in a study of cytomegalovirus exposure and HLA in healthy donors. Primers included in the PCR were 60 Vbeta and 13 Jbeta primers. Produced via immunoSEQ multiplex PCR; TCRdb's table is partial and in-frame only. The sample records about 160,000 clones, roughly 82% being singletons. The sequenced sample was PBMCs. These receptors all come from a man between 50 and 59 years old in good health and CMV-seropositive.

The chain's CDR3 is CASNTLFGGSNTEAFF. The CDR3 DNA follows: TGTGCCAGTAATACCCTCTTTGGCGGTTCGAACACTGAAGCTTTCTTT. The chain combines TRBV19 with TRBJ1-1; D unresolved. The CDR3 length is 16 residues. Trimming shortened V by 7 bases and J by 1 base, and 19 bases separated the two germline ends. From germline, CDR1 is LNHDA and CDR2 SQIVND (reference sequence).

Here the CDR3 reads CASSSRTGTNYGYTF. Here the CDR3 DNA reads TGTGCCAGCAGCTCCCGGACAGGGACTAACTATGGCTACACCTTC. The chain couples TRBV9 to TRBJ1-2, with 8 positions matching TRBD1. V dropped 4 bases and J dropped 0; count of bases not matched to a gene: 5. The germline CDR1 and CDR2 sequences are SGDLS and YYNGEE. This CDR3 has 15 amino acids.

This clone was counted once. V is TRBV29-1 and J is TRBJ1-3; a possible D gene is TRBD1 (5 bases). Per germline, CDR1 SQVTM and CDR2 ANQGSEA. Trimming shortened V by 1 base and J by 5 bases, and 12 bases separated the two germline ends. The CDR3 extends over 14 amino acids. CDR3 in DNA: TGCAGCGTTGAAGTGTGGGGGGAAAGAAACACCATATATTTT. This translates into CSVEVWGERNTIYF.

This clone turned up a few times. CDR3 loop: CASSSSLWTGSNTGELFF. The DNA for the CDR3 is TGCGCCAGCAGCTCTTCACTTTGGACAGGTTCGAACACCGGGGAGCTGTTTTTT. The gene calls are TRBV5-1 and TRBJ2-2, with 7 nucleotides matching TRBD1. Trimming cost V 3 bases and J 0 bases; bases outside gene matches: 11. Germline V CDR1 and CDR2: SGHRS, YFSETQ. The CDR3 is 18 residues long.

The chain links TRBV5-1 to TRBJ1-1; TRBD1 matches at 7 bases. J was trimmed by 1 base and V by 0 bases; bases with no gene match: 9. The germline gives CDR1 SGHRS, CDR2 YFSETQ. This CDR3 contains 17 residues. The CDR3 nucleotides are TGCGCCAGCAGCTTGGCTGTTACAGGGGACGCGAACACTGAAGCTTTCTTT. Protein product: CASSLAVTGDANTEAFF.

This clone was detected ten times or more. The chain has TRBV10-3 and TRBJ1-1; D is unclear. With 10 bases removed from V and 0 bases from J, the gap between germline ends came to 12 bases. Germline V gene sequence: CDR1 ENHRY, CDR2 SYGVKD. The CDR3 loop spans 13 amino acids. The CDR3 loop is CATTTSLNTEAFF. As DNA, the CDR3 is TGTGCCACCACCACGAGTTTGAACACTGAAGCTTTCTTT.

The chain is built from TRBV9 and TRBJ2-2; D unclear. From germline, CDR1 is SGDLS and CDR2 YYNGEE. The germline V and J ends were trimmed by 3 bases and 1 base, with 10 bases remaining between them. The CDR3 totals 15 residues. The CDR3 spells CASSGLHGNTGELFF. CDR3 in DNA: TGTGCCAGCAGCGGGTTGCACGGGAACACCGGGGAGCTGTTTTTT.

This clone appeared a single time. CDR3 region: CASSQVTRGAEPQHF. CDR3 nucleotide sequence: TGCGCCAGCAGCCAAGTGACCAGGGGGGCTGAGCCCCAGCATTTT. The V and J genes are TRBV4-1 and TRBJ1-5; 7 positions agree with TRBD1. Germline V gives CDR1 MGHRA, CDR2 YSYEKL. The CDR3 is 15 amino acids. V shed 1 base and J 8 bases; nucleotides not matched to a gene: 8.

The chain couples TRBV7-9 to TRBJ2-5, with 7 bases matching TRBD1. This CDR3 has 13 amino acids. The junction had 4 bases not matched to a gene; V was cut back by 4 bases and J by 5 bases. Germline CDR1 is SEHNR and CDR2 is FQNEAQ (reference sequence). Written as DNA, the CDR3 is TGTGCCAGCAGCTCCACAGGGGATGAGACCCAGTACTTC. It codes for CASSSTGDETQYF.

This chain uses TRBV7-6 with TRBJ2-5; 11 bases map to TRBD2. The CDR3 sequence is 14 residues long. The V segment lost 8 bases and the J segment 4 bases; nucleotides outside the gene matches: 6. The germline gives CDR1 SGHVS, CDR2 FNYEAQ. The CDR3 region is CASGVSGRGETQYF. In DNA form, the CDR3 reads TGTGCCAGCGGGGTTAGCGGGAGGGGAGAGACCCAGTACTTC.

J is TRBJ2-4 and V is TRBV19; 7 bases map to TRBD1. The germline CDR1 and CDR2 sequences are LNHDA and SQIVND (reference sequence). V dropped 5 bases and J dropped 7; count of bases not matched to a gene: 14. This CDR3 is 16 amino acids long. This chain's CDR3 is CASSSIGGQVVNIQYF. CDR3 bases: TGTGCCAGTAGTTCAATAGGAGGACAGGTAGTGAACATTCAGTACTTC.

The V and J genes are TRBV4-2 and TRBJ2-2; 8 bases agree with TRBD1. Germline CDR1 is LGHNA and CDR2 is YNFKEQ. The trim removed 6 bases at V and 4 bases at J, leaving 4 bases unmatched. CDR3 length: 14 amino acids. CDR3 in DNA: TGTGCCAGCAGTTCAGGGGGCTTCACCGGGGAGCTGTTTTTT. Translated, it gives CASSSGGFTGELFF.

V is TRBV5-4 and J is TRBJ1-2; 7 bases match TRBD1. J was trimmed by 3 bases and V by 2 bases; bases with no gene match: 4. From germline, CDR1 is SGHNT and CDR2 YYREEE (reference sequence). The CDR3 is made up of 14 amino acids. The CDR3 DNA follows: TGTGCCAGCAGCTTAGGGGGCGCTGACTATGGCTACACCTTC. It is translated as CASSLGGADYGYTF. Together with reference TRBV5-4 and TRBJ1-2, the CDR3 gives the full variable domain: ETGVTQSPTHLIKTRGQQVTLRCSSQSGHNTVSWYQQALGQGPQFIFQYYREEENGRGNFPPRFSGLQFPNYSSELNVNALELDDSALYLCASSLGGADYGYTFGSGTRLTVV.

CDR3 protein: CASSLGETTGSLTDTQYF. The CDR3 DNA is TGTGCCAGCAGCTTAGGGGAGACGACAGGGAGTCTCACAGATACGCAGTATTTT. The chain uses TRBV11-2 and TRBJ2-3; 7 bases map to TRBD1. Germline CDR1 and CDR2: SGHAT and FQNNGV. Unmatched junction bases numbered 12, after V lost 1 base and J lost 2 bases. This CDR3 comprises 18 residues.

This rearrangement joins TRBV29-1 to TRBJ2-2; the match to TRBD2 covers 9 bases. From germline, CDR1 is SQVTM and CDR2 ANQGSEA. This CDR3 contains 15 residues. Trimming removed 6 bases from V and 7 bases from J; junction bases left unmatched: 12. This CDR3 is CSVPGGTSWGGELFF. CDR3 DNA sequence: TGCAGCGTCCCCGGCGGGACTAGCTGGGGCGGGGAGCTGTTTTTT.

The rearrangement links TRBV6-1 to TRBJ2-3, with 8 bases matching TRBD2. Germline values: CDR1 MNHNS, CDR2 SASEGT. V trimming: 4 bases; J trimming: 3 bases; junction bases outside the gene matches: 6. The CDR3 consists of 15 residues. CDR3 in DNA: TGTGCCAGCAGTGGGCGGGGGGCGCATACAGATACGCAGTATTTT. Translated: CASSGRGAHTDTQYF.

There are a few counts of this clone. The chain is built from TRBV7-2 and TRBJ2-7; no reliable D call. The CDR3 covers 12 residues. Trimming took off 5 bases at V and 2 bases at J, with 7 bases between the two ends. Germline assignment: CDR1 SGHTA and CDR2 FQGNSA. The DNA of the CDR3 is TGTGCCAGCAGCCGCACACCCTACGAGCAGTACTTC. This encodes CASSRTPYEQYF.

This clone has only a few counts. At one end the junction does not follow the germline gene, possibly because of a read error. This chain links TRBV7-9 with TRBJ2-1, with D unresolved. From germline, CDR1 is SEHNR and CDR2 FQNEAQ (reference sequence). The CDR3 is 15 residues long. Here the CDR3 reads CSSSYPDLGGNEQFF. DNA of the CDR3: TGTTCCAGCAGCTACCCCGATCTAGGTGGCAATGAGCAGTTCTTC.